The rows below give T cell receptor beta chains drawn from one sample of a study of shared clonotypes between healthy human individuals. Assay: immunoSEQ multiplex PCR; the TCRdb copy retains only in-frame clones and omits some. The sample records around 980,000 clones, 75% to 85% being singletons. The source material was memory CD4+ T cells from PBMCs. These receptors originate from a man between 18 and 29 years old in good health. Some clones in this sample may be carry-over from other donors' samples. Each CDR3 is given without its conserved first and last residue. The D gene is left open where the match is weak.

D | J | V | CDR3
TRBD2 | TRBJ2-1 | TRBV2 | ASERGLAGGGEQF
. | TRBJ1-5 | TRBV5-1 | ASSPTGQDNQPQH
. | TRBJ2-7 | TRBV28 | ASSKAQALSYEQY
TRBD2 | TRBJ2-5 | TRBV7-2 | ASSPSGSGGRQY
TRBD2 | TRBJ2-7 | TRBV18 | ASSPGTSKREQY
. | TRBJ1-1 | TRBV12-5 | ASGWGDVRNTEAF
TRBD2 | TRBJ2-7 | TRBV6-5 | ATRIAGLFSYEQY
TRBD1 | TRBJ1-4 | TRBV27 | ASSPRQGLNEKLF
. | TRBJ1-1 | TRBV19 | ACNSHSRGTEAF
. | TRBJ2-5 | TRBV7-9 | ASSPISGRPYQETQY
. | TRBJ2-7 | TRBV5-1 | ASSWAGSDYEQY
TRBD1 | TRBJ1-3 | TRBV2 | AGGTGASGNTIY
TRBD1 | TRBJ2-7 | TRBV7-3 | ASSLFATGTSSSYEQY
. | TRBJ2-5 | TRBV20-1 | SAGKQETQY
TRBD2 | TRBJ2-3 | TRBV5-1 | ASSTSGTSGDTQY
. | TRBJ2-3 | TRBV28 | ATSSATDTQY
. | TRBJ2-2 | TRBV6-1 | ASSEPGETGELF
TRBD1 | TRBJ2-2 | TRBV19 | ASSFDRGNTGELF
. | TRBJ2-7 | TRBV5-1 | ASSLADPVHEQY
. | TRBJ1-4 | TRBV5-4 | ASSRTGTDNEKLF
. | TRBJ1-1 | TRBV6-5 | ASSYQNRPLNTEAF
. | TRBJ1-2 | TRBV30 | AWSVRPGPNGYT
. | TRBJ2-7 | TRBV11-1 | ASSPFERPGEQY
. | TRBJ1-3 | TRBV2 | ASSAVHTSSGNTIY
TRBD1 | TRBJ2-7 | TRBV6-5 | ASSSGDSSYEQY
TRBD2 | TRBJ2-7 | TRBV9 | ASSPNLRTSGRGEQY
TRBD2 | TRBJ2-3 | TRBV4-3 | ASSQEGGPGTDTQY
. | TRBJ2-3 | TRBV7-2 | ASRNSGTDTQY
. | TRBJ2-7 | TRBV5-1 | ASSTGAYEQY
TRBD1 | TRBJ2-7 | TRBV7-2 | ASSLTGQAYEQY
TRBD1 | TRBJ1-1 | TRBV29-1 | SGTGNTEAF
. | TRBJ2-5 | TRBV5-1 | ASSFGGGGGQETQY
. | TRBJ2-7 | TRBV7-2 | ASTSANPVGEQY
. | TRBJ1-5 | TRBV7-3 | ASSFMVNQPQH
. | TRBJ1-1 | TRBV10-3 | AINPGSNTEAF
. | TRBJ1-2 | TRBV29-1 | SVEASGSGSNYGYT
TRBD2 | TRBJ2-1 | TRBV30 | AWSRRQGLGSYNEQF
TRBD1 | TRBJ2-7 | TRBV5-1 | ASSFGTGGDEQY
TRBD1 | TRBJ2-7 | TRBV11-1 | ASSPLPGQSYEQY
TRBD2 | TRBJ2-7 | TRBV4-1 | ASSHLAGDEQY
. | TRBJ1-2 | TRBV5-1 | ASSLAPGNYGYT
. | TRBJ1-5 | TRBV27 | ASTSSGGNQPQH
. | TRBJ2-5 | TRBV7-3 | ASSLGRVPQETQY
. | TRBJ1-4 | TRBV14 | ASSRDRRTNEKLF
. | TRBJ2-5 | TRBV6-1 | ASSEAVATGRQETQY
. | TRBJ1-2 | TRBV7-2 | ASSFQNANYGYT
. | TRBJ1-5 | TRBV10-3 | AISESWGGNQPQH
TRBD1 | TRBJ1-5 | TRBV28 | ASSLGQGGYSNQPQH
. | TRBJ2-7 | TRBV7-2 | ASSLSPVYEQY
. | TRBJ1-1 | TRBV29-1 | SAARVTEAF
. | TRBJ2-3 | TRBV6-5 | ASSTSGRTDTQY
. | TRBJ2-2 | TRBV27 | ASSWSGHTGELF
TRBD2 | TRBJ2-1 | TRBV5-6 | ASSPVTSGYNNEQF
TRBD2 | TRBJ2-5 | TRBV29-1 | SPSVVAGGSETQY